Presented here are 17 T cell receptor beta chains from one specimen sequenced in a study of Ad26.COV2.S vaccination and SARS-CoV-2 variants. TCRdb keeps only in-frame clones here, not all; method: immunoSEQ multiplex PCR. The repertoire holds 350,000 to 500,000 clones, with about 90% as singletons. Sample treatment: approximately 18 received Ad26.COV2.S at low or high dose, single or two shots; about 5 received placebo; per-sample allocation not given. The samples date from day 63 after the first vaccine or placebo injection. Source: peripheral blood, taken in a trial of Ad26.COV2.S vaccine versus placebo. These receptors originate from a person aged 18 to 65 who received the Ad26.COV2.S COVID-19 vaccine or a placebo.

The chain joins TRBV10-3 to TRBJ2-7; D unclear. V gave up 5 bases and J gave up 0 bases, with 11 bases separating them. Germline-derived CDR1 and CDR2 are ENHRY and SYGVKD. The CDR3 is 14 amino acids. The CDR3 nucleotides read TGTGCCATCAGTACTGGCACGAGCTCCTACGAGCAGTACTTC. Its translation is CAISTGTSSYEQYF.

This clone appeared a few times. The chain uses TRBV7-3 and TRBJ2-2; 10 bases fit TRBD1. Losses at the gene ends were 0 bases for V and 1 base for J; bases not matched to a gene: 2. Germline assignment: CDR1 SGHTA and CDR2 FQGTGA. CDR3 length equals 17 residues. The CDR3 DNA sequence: TGTGCCAGCAGCTTAACGAGGGACAGGGGGAACACCGGGGAGCTGTTTTTT. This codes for CASSLTRDRGNTGELFF.

The CDR3 bases are TGCGCCAGCAGCCCGACTAGCGGGAGCCTCACCGGGGAGCTGTTTTTT. The encoded protein is CASSPTSGSLTGELFF. The chain employs TRBV5-1 and TRBJ2-2, with TRBD2 identical over 12 bases. This CDR3 contains 16 residues. The trim removed 4 bases at V and 4 bases at J, leaving 5 bases unmatched. CDR1 SGHRS and CDR2 YFSETQ come from the germline V gene.

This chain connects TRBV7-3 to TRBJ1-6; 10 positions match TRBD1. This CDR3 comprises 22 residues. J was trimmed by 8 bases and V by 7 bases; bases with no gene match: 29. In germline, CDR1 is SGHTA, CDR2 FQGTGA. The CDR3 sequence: CASNAARGSFRDRGFWDSPLHF. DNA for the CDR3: TGTGCCAGCAACGCCGCTAGGGGGTCCTTCCGGGACAGGGGATTTTGGGATTCACCCCTCCACTTT.

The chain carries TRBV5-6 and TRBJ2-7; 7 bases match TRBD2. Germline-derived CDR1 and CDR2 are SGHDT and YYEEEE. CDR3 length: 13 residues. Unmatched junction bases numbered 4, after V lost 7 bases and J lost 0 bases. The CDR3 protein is CASGEGSSYEQYF. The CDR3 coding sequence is TGTGCCAGCGGGGAGGGAAGCTCCTACGAGCAGTACTTC.

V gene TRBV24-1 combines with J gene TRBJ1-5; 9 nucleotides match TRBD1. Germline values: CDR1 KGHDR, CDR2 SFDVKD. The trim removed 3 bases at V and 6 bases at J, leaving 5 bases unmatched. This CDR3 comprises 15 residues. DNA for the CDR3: TGTGCCACCAGTGATACACAGGGGGCAGGTCAGCCCCAGCATTTT. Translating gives CATSDTQGAGQPQHF.

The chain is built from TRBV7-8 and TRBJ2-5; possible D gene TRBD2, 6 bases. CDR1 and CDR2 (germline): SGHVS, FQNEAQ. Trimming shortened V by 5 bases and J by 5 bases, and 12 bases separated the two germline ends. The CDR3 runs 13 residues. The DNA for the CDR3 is TGTGCCAGCAGCCTAGGGACTCAGGAGACCCAGTACTTC. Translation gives CASSLGTQETQYF.

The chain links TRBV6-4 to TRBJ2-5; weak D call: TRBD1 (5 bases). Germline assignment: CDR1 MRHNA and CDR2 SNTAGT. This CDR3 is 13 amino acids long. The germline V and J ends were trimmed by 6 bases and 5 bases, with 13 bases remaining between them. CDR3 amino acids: CASSRVLGETQYF. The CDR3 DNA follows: TGTGCCAGCAGCAGGGTATTAGGCGAGACCCAGTACTTC.

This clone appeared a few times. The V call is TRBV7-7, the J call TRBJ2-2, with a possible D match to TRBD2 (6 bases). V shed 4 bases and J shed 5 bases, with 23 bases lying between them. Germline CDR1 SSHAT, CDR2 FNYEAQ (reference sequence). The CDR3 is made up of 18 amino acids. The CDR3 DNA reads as TGTGCCAGCAGCTCATCGGAGGGATTGGGATCATCAACCGGGGAGCTGTTTTTT. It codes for CASSSSEGLGSSTGELFF.

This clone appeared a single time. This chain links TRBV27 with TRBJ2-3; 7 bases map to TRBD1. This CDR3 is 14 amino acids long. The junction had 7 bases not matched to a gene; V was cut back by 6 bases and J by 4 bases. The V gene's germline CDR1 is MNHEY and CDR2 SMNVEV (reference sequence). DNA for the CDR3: TGTGCCAGCAGACTATTAACAGGGGCAGATACGCAGTATTTT. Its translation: CASRLLTGADTQYF.

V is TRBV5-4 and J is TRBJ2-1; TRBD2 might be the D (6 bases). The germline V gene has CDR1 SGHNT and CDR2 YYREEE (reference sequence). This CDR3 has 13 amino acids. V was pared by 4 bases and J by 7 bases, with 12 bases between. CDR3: CASSPGSWNEQFF. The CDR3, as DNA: TGTGCCAGCAGCCCCGGGAGCTGGAATGAGCAGTTCTTC.

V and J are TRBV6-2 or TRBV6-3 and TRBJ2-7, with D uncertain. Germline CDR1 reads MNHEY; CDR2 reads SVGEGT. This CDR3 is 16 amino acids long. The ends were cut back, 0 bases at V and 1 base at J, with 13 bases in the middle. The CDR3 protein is CASSYSGPSRSYEQYF. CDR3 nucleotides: TGTGCCAGCAGTTACTCCGGGCCGAGTCGATCCTACGAGCAGTACTTC.

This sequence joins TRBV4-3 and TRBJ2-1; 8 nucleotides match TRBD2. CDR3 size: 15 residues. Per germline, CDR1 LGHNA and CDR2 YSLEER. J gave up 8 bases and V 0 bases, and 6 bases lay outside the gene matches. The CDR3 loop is CASSQDRREADEQFF. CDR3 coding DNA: TGCGCCAGCAGCCAAGATCGGCGGGAGGCAGATGAGCAGTTCTTC.

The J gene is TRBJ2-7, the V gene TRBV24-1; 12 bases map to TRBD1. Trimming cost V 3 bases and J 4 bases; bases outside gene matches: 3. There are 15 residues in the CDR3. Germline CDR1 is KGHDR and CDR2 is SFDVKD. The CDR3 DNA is TGTGCCACCAGTGATGGGGGACAGGGGGCTTACGAGCAGTACTTC. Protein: CATSDGGQGAYEQYF.

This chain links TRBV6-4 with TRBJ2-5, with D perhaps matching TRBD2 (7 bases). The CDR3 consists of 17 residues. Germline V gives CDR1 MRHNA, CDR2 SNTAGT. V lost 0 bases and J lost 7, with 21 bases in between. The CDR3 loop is CASSDSGLQGTLGTQYF. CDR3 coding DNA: TGTGCCAGCAGTGACTCGGGACTACAGGGTACCCTTGGGACCCAGTACTTC.

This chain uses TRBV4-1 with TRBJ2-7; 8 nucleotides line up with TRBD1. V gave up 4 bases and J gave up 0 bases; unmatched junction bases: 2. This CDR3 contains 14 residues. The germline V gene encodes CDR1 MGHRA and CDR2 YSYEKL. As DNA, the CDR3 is TGCGCCAGCAGCCGAGGGACAGGCTCCTACGAGCAGTACTTC. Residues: CASSRGTGSYEQYF.

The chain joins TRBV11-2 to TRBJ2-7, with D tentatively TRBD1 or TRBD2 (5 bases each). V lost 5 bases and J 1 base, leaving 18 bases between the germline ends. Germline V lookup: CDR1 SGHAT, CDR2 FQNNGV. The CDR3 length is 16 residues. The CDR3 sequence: CASSLWQGEGSYEQYF. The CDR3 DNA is TGTGCCAGCAGCCTATGGCAAGGTGAGGGGTCCTACGAGCAGTACTTC.